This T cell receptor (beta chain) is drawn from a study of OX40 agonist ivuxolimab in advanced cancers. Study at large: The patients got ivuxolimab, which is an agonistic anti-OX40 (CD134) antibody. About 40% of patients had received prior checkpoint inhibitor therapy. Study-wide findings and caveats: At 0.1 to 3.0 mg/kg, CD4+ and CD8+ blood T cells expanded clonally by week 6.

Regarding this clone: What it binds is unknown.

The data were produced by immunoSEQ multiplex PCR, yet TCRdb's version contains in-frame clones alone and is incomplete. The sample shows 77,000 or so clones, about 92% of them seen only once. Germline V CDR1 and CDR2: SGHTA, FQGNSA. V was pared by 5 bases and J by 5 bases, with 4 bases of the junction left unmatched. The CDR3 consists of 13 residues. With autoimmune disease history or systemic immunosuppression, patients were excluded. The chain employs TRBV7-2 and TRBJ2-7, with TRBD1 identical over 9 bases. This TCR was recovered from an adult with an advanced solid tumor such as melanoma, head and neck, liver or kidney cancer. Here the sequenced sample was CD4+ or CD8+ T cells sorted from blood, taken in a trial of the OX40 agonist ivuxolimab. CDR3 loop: CASSTGQGHEQYF. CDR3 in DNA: TGTGCCAGCAGCACGGGACAGGGCCACGAGCAGTACTTC.